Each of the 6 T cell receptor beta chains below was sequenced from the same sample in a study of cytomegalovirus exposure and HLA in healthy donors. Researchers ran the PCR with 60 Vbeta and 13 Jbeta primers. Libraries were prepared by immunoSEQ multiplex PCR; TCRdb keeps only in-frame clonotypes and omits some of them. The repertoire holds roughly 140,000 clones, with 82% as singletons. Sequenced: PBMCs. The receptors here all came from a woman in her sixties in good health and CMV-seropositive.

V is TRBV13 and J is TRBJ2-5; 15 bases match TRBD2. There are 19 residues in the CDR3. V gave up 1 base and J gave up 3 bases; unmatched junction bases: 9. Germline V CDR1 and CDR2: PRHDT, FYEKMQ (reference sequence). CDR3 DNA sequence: TGTGCCAGCAGCTTAGATGCCGGGACTAGCGGGGGGTCCGAAGAGACCCAGTACTTC. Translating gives CASSLDAGTSGGSEETQYF. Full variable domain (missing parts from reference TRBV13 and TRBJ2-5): AAGVIQSPRHLIKEKRETATLKCYPIPRHDTVYWYQQGPGQDPQFLISFYEKMQSDKGSIPDRFSAQQFSDYHSELNMSSLELGDSALYFCASSLDAGTSGGSEETQYFGPGTRLLVL.

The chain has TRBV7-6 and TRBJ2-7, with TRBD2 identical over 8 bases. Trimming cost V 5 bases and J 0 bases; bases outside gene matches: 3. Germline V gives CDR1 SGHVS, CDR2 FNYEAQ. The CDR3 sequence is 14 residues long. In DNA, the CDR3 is TGTGCCAGCAGCACAAGCGGGAGCTCCTACGAGCAGTACTTC. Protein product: CASSTSGSSYEQYF.

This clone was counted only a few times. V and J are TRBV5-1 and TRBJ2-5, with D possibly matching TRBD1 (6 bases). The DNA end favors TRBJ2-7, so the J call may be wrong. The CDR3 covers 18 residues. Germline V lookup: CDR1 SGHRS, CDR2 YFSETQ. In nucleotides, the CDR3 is TGCGCCAGCAGCTTGGATGGGATGTCGACAGGCGCCTCCTACGAGCAGTACTTC. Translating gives CASSLDGMSTGASYEQYF.

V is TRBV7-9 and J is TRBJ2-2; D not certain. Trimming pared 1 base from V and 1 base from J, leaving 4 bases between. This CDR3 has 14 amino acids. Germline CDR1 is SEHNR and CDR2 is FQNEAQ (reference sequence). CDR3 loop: CASSLVRNTGELFF. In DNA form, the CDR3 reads TGTGCCAGCAGCTTAGTCCGGAACACCGGGGAGCTGTTTTTT. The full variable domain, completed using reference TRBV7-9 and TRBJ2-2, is DTGVSQNPRHKITKRGQNVTFRCDPISEHNRLYWYRQTLGQGPEFLTYFQNEAQLEKSRLLSDRFSAERPKGSFSTLEIQRTEQGDSAMYLCASSLVRNTGELFFGEGSRLTVL.

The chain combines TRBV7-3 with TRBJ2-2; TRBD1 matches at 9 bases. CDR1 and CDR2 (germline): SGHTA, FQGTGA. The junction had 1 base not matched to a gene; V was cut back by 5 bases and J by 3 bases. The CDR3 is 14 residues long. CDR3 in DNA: TGTGCCAGCAGCCGGGACAGGGACACCGGGGAGCTGTTTTTT. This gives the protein CASSRDRDTGELFF.

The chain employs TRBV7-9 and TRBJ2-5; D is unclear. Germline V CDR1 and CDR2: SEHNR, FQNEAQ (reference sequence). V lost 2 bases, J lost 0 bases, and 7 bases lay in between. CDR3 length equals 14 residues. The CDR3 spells CASSLPRDQETQYF. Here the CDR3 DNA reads TGTGCCAGCAGCTTACCAAGAGACCAAGAGACCCAGTACTTC. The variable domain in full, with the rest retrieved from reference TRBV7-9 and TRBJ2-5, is DTGVSQNPRHKITKRGQNVTFRCDPISEHNRLYWYRQTLGQGPEFLTYFQNEAQLEKSRLLSDRFSAERPKGSFSTLEIQRTEQGDSAMYLCASSLPRDQETQYFGPGTRLLVL.